The 14 T cell receptor beta chains given below trace back to one sample, sequenced in a study of blood T cell repertoires in COVID-19. The repertoire was sequenced with immunoSEQ multiplex PCR; TCRdb's copy has only in-frame clones and lacks some. Here the sample spans around 350,000 clones, around 90% being singletons. Material: peripheral blood. All receptors derive from a human donor in a cohort sampled during active COVID-19.

This clone was seen once. The rearrangement joins TRBV5-4 to TRBJ2-1; maybe TRBD2 (6 bases). V dropped 5 bases and J dropped 1 base, with 13 bases sitting between them. Germline CDR1 reads SGHNT; CDR2 reads YYREEE (reference sequence). The CDR3 sequence is 15 residues long. CDR3: CASRRETGSYNEQFF. In DNA, the CDR3 is TGTGCCAGCAGGCGGGAAACTGGTTCCTACAATGAGCAGTTCTTC. The whole variable domain, remainder taken from reference TRBV5-4 and TRBJ2-1, is ETGVTQSPTHLIKTRGQQVTLRCSSQSGHNTVSWYQQALGQGPQFIFQYYREEENGRGNFPPRFSGLQFPNYSSELNVNALELDDSALYLCASRRETGSYNEQFFGPGTRLTVL.

The chain combines TRBV10-1 with TRBJ2-5; 7 bases agree with TRBD1. Germline CDR1 is WNHNN and CDR2 is SYGVQD (reference sequence). V dropped 2 bases and J dropped 5; count of bases not matched to a gene: 2. This CDR3 contains 13 residues. CDR3 sequence (DNA): TGCGCCAGCAGTGAGACAGGGGTTGAGACCCAGTACTTC. Protein sequence: CASSETGVETQYF.

This rearrangement joins TRBV27 to TRBJ1-5; weak D call: TRBD1 (5 bases). V was clipped by 8 bases and J by 0 bases, with 17 bases between them. The CDR3 extends over 16 amino acids. Per the germline V gene, CDR1 is MNHEY and CDR2 is SMNVEV (reference sequence). DNA of the CDR3: TGTGCCAGCTCCGAATGGGGGGAGAATAGCAATCAGCCCCAGCATTTT. Its translation: CASSEWGENSNQPQHF.

The V call is TRBV23-1, the J call TRBJ2-1; D possibly corresponds to TRBD2 (5 bases). TRBV23-1 is an open reading frame, and its role is uncertain. This CDR3 contains 16 residues. V dropped 7 bases and J dropped 6 bases, with 22 bases sitting between them. The DNA for the CDR3 is TGCGCCAGCACAACGAGGGCTCTTAGCAACGGCAATGAGCAGTTCTTC. Its protein is CASTTRALSNGNEQFF.

This clone appeared a single time. The CDR3 is CASSQDGRGWVTETQYF. The CDR3 DNA is TGTGCCAGCAGCCAAGATGGCCGGGGGTGGGTTACGGAGACCCAGTACTTC. This rearrangement joins TRBV3-1 (or the pseudogene TRBV3-2) to TRBJ2-5, with a weak D call TRBD2 (6 bases). V dropped 0 bases and J dropped 5 bases, with 19 bases sitting between them. There are 17 residues in the CDR3. The germline gives CDR1 LGHDT, CDR2 YNNKEL (reference sequence).

The table lists this clone with many counts. The V call is TRBV11-2, the J call TRBJ1-1, with 8 bases that match TRBD1. This CDR3 is built from 17 residues. V dropped 5 bases and J dropped 0; count of bases not matched to a gene: 11. CDR1 and CDR2 from the germline V gene are SGHAT and FQNNGV. DNA for the CDR3: TGTGCCAGCAGCCCAACCAGTTGGGGACAGGTGAACACTGAAGCTTTCTTT. Encoded protein: CASSPTSWGQVNTEAFF.

This CDR3 is CASSGGQPQETQYF. The CDR3 nucleotides are TGTGCCAGCAGCGGGGGACAGCCCCAAGAGACCCAGTACTTC. The gene calls are TRBV2 and TRBJ2-5, with D tentatively TRBD1 (7 bases). The germline gives CDR1 SNHLY, CDR2 FYNNEI. This CDR3 is 14 amino acids long. Trimming stripped 6 bases from V and 1 base from J, with 12 bases between. The full variable domain, its missing parts supplied by reference TRBV2 and TRBJ2-5, is EPEVTQTPSHQVTQMGQEVILRCVPISNHLYFYWYRQILGQKVEFLVSFYNNEISEKSEIFDDQFSVERPDGSNFTLKIRSTKLEDSAMYFCASSGGQPQETQYFGPGTRLLVL.

The chain joins TRBV30 to TRBJ2-3, with TRBD2 identical over 13 bases. Germline assignment: CDR1 GTSNPN and CDR2 SVGIG (reference sequence). Germline trimming cut 1 base from V and 5 bases from J; bases unmatched to any gene: 6. This CDR3 is built from 16 residues. CDR3 sequence reads: CAWSDKTSGGIDTQYF. CDR3 in DNA: TGTGCCTGGAGTGACAAGACTAGCGGGGGGATAGATACGCAGTATTTT.

The gene calls are TRBV27 and TRBJ2-4; TRBD1 matches at 8 bases. Germline CDR1 MNHEY, CDR2 SMNVEV (reference sequence). The CDR3 extends over 16 amino acids. V shed 0 bases, J shed 3 bases, and the junction held 4 bases outside the gene matches. The CDR3 region is CASSLSGTGLKNIQYF. Here the CDR3 DNA reads TGTGCCAGCAGTTTATCCGGGACAGGACTCAAAAACATTCAGTACTTC.

V and J are TRBV2 and TRBJ1-2; TRBD1 might be the D (6 bases). The CDR3 spans 13 residues. From germline, CDR1 is SNHLY and CDR2 FYNNEI. The V end was cut by 5 bases, the J end by 2 bases, with 9 bases between. CDR3: CASSLQGNYGYTF. DNA of the CDR3: TGTGCCAGCAGTCTGCAGGGGAACTATGGCTACACCTTC.

The J gene is TRBJ2-7, the V gene TRBV15, with a possible D match to TRBD1 (5 bases). The V gene lost 0 bases and the J gene lost 6 bases, with 18 bases spanning the gap. The CDR3 contains 16 residues. CDR1 LNHNV and CDR2 YYDKDF come from the germline V gene (reference sequence). CDR3 residues: CATSRDLPGQGGEQYF. The CDR3 nucleotides read TGTGCCACCAGCAGAGATCTTCCCGGGCAGGGCGGCGAGCAGTACTTC.

This clone occurred many times. The genes are TRBV10-2 and TRBJ2-1; 9 positions match TRBD1. V dropped 8 bases and J dropped 0; count of bases not matched to a gene: 17. CDR3 length: 19 amino acids. CDR1 and CDR2 from the germline V gene are WSHSY and SAAADI. The CDR3 is CASGTGRGSGPTSYNEQFF. CDR3 bases: TGCGCCAGCGGGACAGGGCGGGGGTCGGGACCGACCTCCTACAATGAGCAGTTCTTC.

The chain employs TRBV7-8 and TRBJ1-5; D possibly corresponds to TRBD1 (6 bases). The ends were cut back, 5 bases at V and 2 bases at J, with 19 bases in the middle. CDR3 length: 17 amino acids. In germline, CDR1 is SGHVS, CDR2 FQNEAQ. The CDR3 protein is CASSQWGRGQGNQPQHF. The CDR3 region has the DNA TGTGCCAGCAGCCAATGGGGCAGGGGCCAGGGCAATCAGCCCCAGCATTTT.

The V and J genes are TRBV18 and TRBJ2-7; weak D call: TRBD1 (7 bases). Trimming took 3 bases from V and 7 from J, leaving 16 bases between them. In germline, CDR1 is KGHSH, CDR2 LQKENI. This CDR3 has 14 residues. In DNA form, the CDR3 reads TGTGCCAGCTCACCGCAGGGGGGTAACGGAGAGCAGTACTTC. It is translated as CASSPQGGNGEQYF.